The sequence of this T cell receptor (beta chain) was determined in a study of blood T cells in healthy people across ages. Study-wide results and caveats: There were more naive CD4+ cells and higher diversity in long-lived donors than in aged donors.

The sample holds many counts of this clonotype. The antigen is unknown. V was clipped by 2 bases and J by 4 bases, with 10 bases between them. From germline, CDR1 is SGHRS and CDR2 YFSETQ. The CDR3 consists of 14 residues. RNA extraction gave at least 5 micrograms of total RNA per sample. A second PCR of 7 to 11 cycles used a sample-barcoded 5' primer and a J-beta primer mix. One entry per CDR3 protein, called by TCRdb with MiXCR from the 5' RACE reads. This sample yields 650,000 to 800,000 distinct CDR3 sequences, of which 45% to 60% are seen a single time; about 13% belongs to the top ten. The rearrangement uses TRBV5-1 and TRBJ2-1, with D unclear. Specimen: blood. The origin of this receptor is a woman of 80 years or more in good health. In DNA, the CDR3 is TGCGCCAGCAGCTTAGCCAGCGAATACAATGAGCAGTTCTTC. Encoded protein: CASSLASEYNEQFF.